This T cell receptor (beta chain) comes out of a study of T cell changes during pregnancy in multiple sclerosis. Repertoires were generated with immunoSEQ multiplex PCR, while TCRdb's copy carries only in-frame clones and drops some. The sample contains under 50,000 clones, about 90% of which appear only once. Trimming removed 1 base at V and 4 bases at J, with 11 bases between. The CDR3 is 15 residues long. CDR1 SGHVS and CDR2 FQNEAQ come from the germline V gene. This chain uses TRBV7-8 with TRBJ1-3, with TRBD1 as a possible D gene (5 bases). This receptor was identified in a female donor in good health, enrolled as a control in a pregnancy study. This specimen consisted of peripheral blood, obtained in the first trimester of pregnancy. The chain's CDR3 is CASSLDRGGGNTIYF. In DNA, the CDR3 is TGTGCCAGCAGCTTAGACCGGGGGGGAGGAAACACCATATATTTT.